These 14 T cell receptor beta chains share one sample of origin, sequenced in a study of immune cell composition in non-small cell lung cancer (TCRdb year 2017). The library was prepared using the immunoSEQ multiplex PCR assay. Held by TCRdb, this immuneACCESS table contains in-frame sequences only and omits some clones. Under half of the omission traces to an unresolved V gene where checked; the cause of the rest is unknown. This sample lists 3,000 to 5,000 clones; 60% to 75% were detected once. The leading ten clones occupy around 20% of the sample. Sequenced: lung tumor tissue. The source of these receptors is a human donor with non-small cell lung cancer.

This clone was seen a handful of times. V is TRBV29-1 and J is TRBJ2-7; 10 nucleotides match TRBD1. Looked up from germline, CDR1 is SQVTM and CDR2 is ANQGSEA. The CDR3 has 14 amino acids. After removal of 0 bases from V and 5 bases from J, the junction contained 4 bases not matched to a gene. The CDR3 here is CSVEERDRGHEQYF. In DNA, the CDR3 is TGCAGCGTTGAAGAGAGGGACAGGGGCCACGAGCAGTACTTC.

This chain uses TRBV19 with TRBJ2-2; D may be TRBD2 (6 bases). Trimming cost V 7 bases and J 1 base, with 10 bases left between them. Germline loops: CDR1 LNHDA, CDR2 SQIVND (reference sequence). This CDR3 is built from 14 residues. CDR3 residues: CASTAGGNTGELFF. The CDR3 nucleotides are TGTGCCAGTACCGCCGGGGGGAACACCGGGGAGCTGTTTTTT.

This clone has only a few counts. The chain has TRBV20-1 and TRBJ2-7, with D unclear. The germline V and J ends were trimmed by 6 bases and 6 bases, with 12 bases remaining between them. Germline loops: CDR1 DFQATT, CDR2 SNEGSKA (reference sequence). The CDR3 consists of 11 residues. The CDR3 nucleotides read TGCAGTGCCCTGGGCCAGGTCGAGCAGTACTTC. This encodes CSALGQVEQYF.

The V gene is TRBV13, the J gene TRBJ1-1; D unclear. CDR1 and CDR2 (germline): PRHDT, FYEKMQ (reference sequence). Trimming shortened V by 1 base and J by 6 bases, and 12 bases separated the two germline ends. CDR3 length: 14 amino acids. This CDR3 reads CASSLDREGAEAFF. The CDR3 nucleotides read TGTGCCAGCAGCTTAGATAGGGAGGGCGCTGAAGCTTTCTTT.

This clone was counted only a few times. This chain joins TRBV30 and TRBJ1-5; TRBD1 matches at 8 bases. Germline V gene lookup returns CDR1 GTSNPN and CDR2 SVGIG (reference sequence). The junction had 8 bases not matched to a gene; V was cut back by 0 bases and J by 7 bases. There are 15 residues in the CDR3. The CDR3 is CAWSVSDRAGQPQHF. In nucleotides, the CDR3 is TGTGCCTGGAGTGTATCGGACAGGGCGGGCCAGCCCCAGCATTTT. Filled out from reference TRBV30 and TRBJ1-5, the complete variable domain reads SQTIHQWPATLVQPVGSPLSLECTVEGTSNPNLYWYRQAAGRGLQLLFYSVGIGQISSEVPQNLSASRPQDRQFILSSKKLLLSDSGFYLCAWSVSDRAGQPQHFGDGTRLSIL.

The rearrangement links TRBV28 to TRBJ2-1; weak D call: TRBD2 (8 bases). Germline assignment: CDR1 MDHEN and CDR2 SYDVKM. V gave up 6 bases and J gave up 3 bases, with 18 bases separating them. This CDR3 contains 16 residues. In nucleotides, the CDR3 is TGTGCCAGCAGAGCAACGGGAGGGGGCGACTACAATGAGCAGTTCTTC. Translating gives CASRATGGGDYNEQFF. Using reference TRBV28 and TRBJ2-1 for the parts outside the CDR3, the full variable domain is DVKVTQSSRYLVKRTGEKVFLECVQDMDHENMFWYRQDPGLGLRLIYFSYDVKMKEKGDIPEGYSVSREKKERFSLILESASTNQTSMYLCASRATGGGDYNEQFFGPGTRLTVL.

The rearrangement uses TRBV10-2 and TRBJ2-3; tentatively, D is TRBD1 or TRBD2 (5 bases each). The CDR3 consists of 16 residues. CDR1 is WSHSY, CDR2 SAAADI, per germline. Trimming pared 4 bases from V and 2 bases from J, leaving 16 bases between. The CDR3 DNA follows: TGCGCCAGCAGTGCGGTTCGGGACCTGGACACAGATACGCAGTATTTT. Amino acid sequence: CASSAVRDLDTDTQYF.

The chain joins TRBV19 to TRBJ2-3; TRBD2 is a possible D gene (7 bases). The germline V gene has CDR1 LNHDA and CDR2 SQIVND (reference sequence). This CDR3 is built from 19 residues. Trimming pared 9 bases from V and 3 bases from J, leaving 31 bases between. The CDR3 reads CASKEPMGGGLWGTDTQYF. The CDR3 region has the DNA TGTGCCAGCAAAGAGCCCATGGGGGGGGGCCTGTGGGGGACAGATACGCAGTATTTT. Full variable domain (rest looked up from reference TRBV19 and TRBJ2-3): DGGITQSPKYLFRKEGQNVTLSCEQNLNHDAMYWYRQDPGQGLRLIYYSQIVNDFQKGDIAEGYSVSREKKESFPLTVTSAQKNPTAFYLCASKEPMGGGLWGTDTQYFGPGTRLTVL.

The gene calls are TRBV25-1 and TRBJ1-3, with a weak D call TRBD1 (5 bases). With 1 base removed from V and 0 bases from J, the gap between germline ends came to 13 bases. Germline CDR1 reads MGHDK; CDR2 reads SYGVNS. The CDR3 loop spans 17 amino acids. The DNA for the CDR3 is TGTGCCAGCAGTGAATCGCAGGGAAGGGTCTCTGGAAACACCATATATTTT. It codes for CASSESQGRVSGNTIYF.

The rearrangement joins TRBV11-2 to TRBJ2-7; TRBD1 agrees at 9 bases. In germline, CDR1 is SGHAT, CDR2 FQNNGV. The CDR3 totals 14 residues. With 5 bases clipped from V and 9 bases from J, the junction kept 11 bases outside the gene matches. CDR3 loop: CASSPDTLGQGQYF. CDR3 nucleotide sequence: TGTGCCAGCAGCCCAGACACATTGGGACAGGGGCAGTACTTC. Combining the CDR3 with reference TRBV11-2 and TRBJ2-7 gives the whole variable domain EAGVAQSPRYKIIEKRQSVAFWCNPISGHATLYWYQQILGQGPKLLIQFQNNGVVDDSQLPKDRFSAERLKGVDSTLKIQPAKLEDSAVYLCASSPDTLGQGQYFGPGTRLTVT.

This chain connects TRBV7-9 to TRBJ1-2; D unresolved. Germline CDR1 reads SEHNR; CDR2 reads FQNEAQ (reference sequence). The CDR3 has 14 residues. Trimming removed 8 bases from V and 3 bases from J, with 16 bases in between. CDR3: CASHATSKDYGYTF. The CDR3 nucleotides are TGTGCCAGCCACGCCACCTCGAAGGACTATGGCTACACCTTC.

The chain joins TRBV29-1 to TRBJ1-1, with a tentative D call TRBD1 (6 bases). Germline V gives CDR1 SQVTM, CDR2 ANQGSEA. V lost 7 bases, J lost 1 base, and 19 bases lay in between. The CDR3 is 15 residues long. The CDR3 region is CSGRRGGAWNTEAFF. The CDR3 DNA reads as TGCAGCGGGCGTAGGGGGGGCGCTTGGAACACTGAAGCTTTCTTT.

The chain carries TRBV13 and TRBJ2-1; TRBD1 might be the D (6 bases). The CDR3 is made up of 14 amino acids. CDR1 is PRHDT and CDR2 is FYEKMQ in the germline V gene (reference sequence). Trimming took off 6 bases at V and 7 bases at J, with 16 bases between the two ends. The CDR3 loop reads CASRPPNDRNEQFF. CDR3 coding DNA: TGTGCCAGCAGGCCCCCCAACGACAGGAATGAGCAGTTCTTC.

The chain combines TRBV1 with TRBJ2-1; TRBD2, the table's D call, lacks a check against the DNA. TRBV1 is shown as a pseudogene. The CDR3 consists of 14 residues. The CDR3 loop reads CTSSFAGKDNEQFF. DNA of the CDR3: TGCACCAGCAGCTTCGCGGGAAAAGACAATGAGCAGTTCTTC.